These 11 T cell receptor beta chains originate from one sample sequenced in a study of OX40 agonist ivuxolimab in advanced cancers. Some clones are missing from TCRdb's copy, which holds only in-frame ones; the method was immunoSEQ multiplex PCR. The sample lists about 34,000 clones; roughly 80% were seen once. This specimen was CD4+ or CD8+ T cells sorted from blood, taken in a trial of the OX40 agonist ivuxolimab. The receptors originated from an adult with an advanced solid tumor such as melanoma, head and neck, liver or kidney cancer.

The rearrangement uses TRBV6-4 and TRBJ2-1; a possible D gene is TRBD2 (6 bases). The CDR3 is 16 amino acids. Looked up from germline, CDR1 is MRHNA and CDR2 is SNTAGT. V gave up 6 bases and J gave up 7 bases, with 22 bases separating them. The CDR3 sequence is CASSLSPLALNNEQFF. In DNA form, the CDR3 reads TGTGCCAGCAGCCTTTCCCCTCTAGCGCTCAATAATGAGCAGTTCTTC.

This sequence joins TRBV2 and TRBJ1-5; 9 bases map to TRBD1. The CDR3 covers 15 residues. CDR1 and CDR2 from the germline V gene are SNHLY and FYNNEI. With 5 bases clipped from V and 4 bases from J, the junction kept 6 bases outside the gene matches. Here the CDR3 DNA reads TGTGCCAGCAGTATATCCGGGACAGGGAATCAGCCCCAGCATTTT. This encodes CASSISGTGNQPQHF.

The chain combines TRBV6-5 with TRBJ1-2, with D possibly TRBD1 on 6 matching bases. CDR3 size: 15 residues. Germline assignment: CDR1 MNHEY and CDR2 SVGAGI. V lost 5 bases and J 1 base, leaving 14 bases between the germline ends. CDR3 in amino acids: CASSVGQRFNYGYTF. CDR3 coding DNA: TGTGCCAGCAGTGTTGGACAGCGGTTTAACTATGGCTACACCTTC.

This CDR3 reads CASSVNRAETQYF. CDR3 in DNA: TGTGCCAGCAGCGTAAACAGGGCAGAGACCCAGTACTTC. V is TRBV9 and J is TRBJ2-5, with TRBD1 as a possible D gene (6 bases). V was cut by 1 base and J by 4 bases, with 8 bases left in between. The CDR3 loop spans 13 amino acids. Germline V gives CDR1 SGDLS, CDR2 YYNGEE.

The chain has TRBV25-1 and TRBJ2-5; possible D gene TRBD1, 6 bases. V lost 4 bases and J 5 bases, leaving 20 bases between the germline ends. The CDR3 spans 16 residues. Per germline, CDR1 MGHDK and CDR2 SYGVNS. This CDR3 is CASSGMVGTNRETQYF. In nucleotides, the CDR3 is TGTGCCAGCAGTGGGATGGTTGGGACAAATAGGGAGACCCAGTACTTC. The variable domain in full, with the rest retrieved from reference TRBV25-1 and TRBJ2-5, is EADIYQTPRYLVIGTGKKITLECSQTMGHDKMYWYQQDPGMELHLIHYSYGVNSTEKGDLSSESTVSRIRTEHFPLTLESARPSHTSQYLCASSGMVGTNRETQYFGPGTRLLVL.

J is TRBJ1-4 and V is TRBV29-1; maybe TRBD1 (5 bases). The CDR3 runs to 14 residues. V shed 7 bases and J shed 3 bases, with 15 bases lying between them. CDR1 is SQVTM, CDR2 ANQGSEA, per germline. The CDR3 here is CSADGGEANEKLFF. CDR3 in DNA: TGCAGCGCCGACGGAGGGGAAGCTAATGAAAAACTGTTTTTT. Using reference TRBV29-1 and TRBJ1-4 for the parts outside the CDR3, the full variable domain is SAVISQKPSRDICQRGTSLTIQCQVDSQVTMMFWYRQQPGQSLTLIATANQGSEATYESGFVIDKFPISRPNLTFSTLTVSNMSPEDSSIYLCSADGGEANEKLFFGSGTQLSVL.

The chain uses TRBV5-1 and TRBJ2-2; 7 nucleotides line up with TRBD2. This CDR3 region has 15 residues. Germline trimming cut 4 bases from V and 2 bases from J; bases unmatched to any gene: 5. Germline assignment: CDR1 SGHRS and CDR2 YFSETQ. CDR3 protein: CASSTPSGNTGELFF. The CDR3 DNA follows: TGCGCCAGCAGCACCCCTAGCGGAAACACCGGGGAGCTGTTTTTT. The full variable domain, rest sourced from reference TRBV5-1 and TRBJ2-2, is KAGVTQTPRYLIKTRGQQVTLSCSPISGHRSVSWYQQTPGQGLQFLFEYFSETQRNKGNFPGRFSGRQFSNSRSEMNVSTLELGDSALYLCASSTPSGNTGELFFGEGSRLTVL.

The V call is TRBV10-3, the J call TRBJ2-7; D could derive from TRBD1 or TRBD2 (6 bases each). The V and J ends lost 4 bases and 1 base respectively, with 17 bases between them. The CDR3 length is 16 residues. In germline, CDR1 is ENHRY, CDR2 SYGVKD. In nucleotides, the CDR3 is TGTGCCATCAGTGCCCTCACGGGGGCAGGGTCCTACGAGCAGTACTTC. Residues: CAISALTGAGSYEQYF.

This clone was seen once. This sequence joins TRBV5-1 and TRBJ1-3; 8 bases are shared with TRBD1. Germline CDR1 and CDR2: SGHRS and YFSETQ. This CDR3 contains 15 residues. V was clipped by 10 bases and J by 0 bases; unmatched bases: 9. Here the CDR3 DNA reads TGCGCCGCCAGGGGGCGCCGGGGCTCTGGAAACACCATATATTTT. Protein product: CAARGRRGSGNTIYF.

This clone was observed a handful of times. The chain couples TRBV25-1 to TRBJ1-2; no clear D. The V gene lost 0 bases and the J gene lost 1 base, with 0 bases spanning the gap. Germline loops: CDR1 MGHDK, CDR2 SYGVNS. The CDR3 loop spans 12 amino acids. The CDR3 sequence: CASSEYNYGYTF. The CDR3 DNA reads TGTGCCAGCAGTGAATATAACTATGGCTACACCTTC.

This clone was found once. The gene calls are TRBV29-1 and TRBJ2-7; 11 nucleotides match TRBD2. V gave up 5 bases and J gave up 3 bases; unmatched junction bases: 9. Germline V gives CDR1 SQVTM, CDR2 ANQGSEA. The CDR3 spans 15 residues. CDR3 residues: CSVSGLAGANYEQYF. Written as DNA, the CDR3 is TGCAGCGTTTCCGGACTAGCGGGCGCTAACTACGAGCAGTACTTC.